This T cell receptor beta chain was captured in a study of memory CD4+ T cells and cytomegalovirus serostatus. Turning to the study itself: Of the healthy Belgian adults, several were CMV seropositive and 20 to 30 seronegative.

A few counts support this clone. Its antigen is currently unknown. Study observations and caveats: About 40% of the roughly 160 known CMV-associated TCRbeta sequences appeared in CD4+ memory.

Single viable CD3+CD4+CD8-CD45RO+ cells were sorted as the memory CD4+ T cells. Positive selection with CD4 microbeads enriched total CD4+ T cells. Germline V gene sequence: CDR1 SQVTM, CDR2 ANQGSEA. The V and J ends lost 7 bases and 7 bases respectively, with 10 bases between them. CDR3 length equals 11 residues. In the authors' methods: Out-of-frame sequences were removed, leaving a few million distinct TCRbeta sequences. Sequencing was performed with immunoSEQ multiplex PCR; in TCRdb, only in-frame clones are kept and a portion is missing. The V and J calls and clone size were taken over from that table, and D and trimming were inferred from the DNA. The sample lists about 25,000 clones, roughly 75% occurring once.

Sequences were obtained from memory CD4+ T cells from blood. This chain joins TRBV29-1 and TRBJ1-4; D gene unclear. This TCR derives from an adult in good health and CMV-seronegative. In DNA, the CDR3 is TGCAGCGCTCTTCAGGTTGAAAAACTGTTTTTT. This sequence encodes CSALQVEKLFF.